Listed below are T cell receptor beta chains from one sample, sequenced in a study of blood T cells in healthy people across ages. In TCRdb, the 5' RACE reads were re-called with MiXCR into one record per CDR3 protein. Found here are more than 1 million distinct CDR3 sequences, more than 40% of them singletons; the top ten hold about 19%. Sequencing was performed on blood. The receptor set was obtained from an older woman in good health. The CDR3 runs from the conserved cysteine through the conserved F or W. The D gene is left open where the match is weak. Only part of the rows carry a size: once, few, many, or a class if the clone is expanded.

>TRBV29-1|12|.|TRBJ2-3|.
CSVVSVGDTQYF
TGCAGCGTAGTTTCGGTGGGAGATACGCAGTATTTT
>TRBV23-1|16|.|TRBJ2-1|.
CASREVGSSSYNEQFF
TGCGCCAGCAGAGAAGTCGGGAGTTCTTCTTACAATGAGCAGTTCTTC
>TRBV6-5|13|.|TRBJ2-5|few
CASSLGLLETQYF
TGTGCCAGCAGCCTGGGACTGTTAGAGACCCAGTACTTC
>TRBV5-1|13|.|TRBJ2-5|.
CASSPGSFQPQYF
TGCGCCAGCAGCCCCGGGTCTTTCCAACCCCAGTACTTC
>TRBV14|21|TRBD2|TRBJ2-3|few
CASSQGLAGGLSNPYTDTQYF
TGTGCCAGCAGCCAAGGACTAGCGGGAGGGCTCTCGAACCCTTACACAGATACGCAGTATTTT
>TRBV27|11|.|TRBJ2-7|.
CASSAPPEQYF
TGTGCCAGCAGTGCCCCCCCCGAGCAGTACTTC
>TRBV4-1|16|.|TRBJ2-6|.
CASSPTMISGANVLTF
TGCGCCAGCAGCCCCACCATGATCTCTGGGGCCAACGTCCTGACTTTC
>TRBV28|13|.|TRBJ2-7|.
CASTVYPSYEQYF
TGTGCCAGCACCGTCTACCCCTCCTACGAGCAGTACTTC
>TRBV29-1|13|TRBD1|TRBJ1-1|.
CSVRTGWGTEAFF
TGCAGCGTCAGGACAGGCTGGGGCACTGAAGCTTTCTTT
>TRBV27|13|.|TRBJ1-1|few
CASSFRGGAEAFF
TGTGCCAGCAGTTTCCGTGGGGGGGCTGAAGCTTTCTTT
>TRBV3-1|17|TRBD2|TRBJ2-3|.
CASSQDSLAGFTDTQYF
TGTGCCAGCAGCCAAGATTCCCTAGCGGGGTTCACAGATACGCAGTATTTT